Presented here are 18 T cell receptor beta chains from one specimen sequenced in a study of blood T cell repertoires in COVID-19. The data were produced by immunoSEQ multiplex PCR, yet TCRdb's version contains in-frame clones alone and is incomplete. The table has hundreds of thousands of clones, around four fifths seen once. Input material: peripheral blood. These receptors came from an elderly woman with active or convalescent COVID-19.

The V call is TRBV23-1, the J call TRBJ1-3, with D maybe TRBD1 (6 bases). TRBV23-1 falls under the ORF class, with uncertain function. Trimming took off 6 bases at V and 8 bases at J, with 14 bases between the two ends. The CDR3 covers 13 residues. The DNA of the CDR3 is TGCGCCAGCAGGGTAACAGGGAAGGACACCATATATTTT. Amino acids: CASRVTGKDTIYF.

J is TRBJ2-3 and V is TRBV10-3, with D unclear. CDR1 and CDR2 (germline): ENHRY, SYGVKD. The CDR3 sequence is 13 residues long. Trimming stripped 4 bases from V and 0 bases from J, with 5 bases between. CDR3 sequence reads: CAISGPSTDTQYF. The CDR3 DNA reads TGTGCCATCAGTGGGCCCAGCACAGATACGCAGTATTTT.

CDR3 DNA: TGTGCCAGCAGCTCCATGACAGGGGAAAACATTCAGTACTTC. It encodes CASSSMTGENIQYF. The chain links TRBV13 to TRBJ2-4, with 8 bases aligning to TRBD1. V trimming: 4 bases; J trimming: 5 bases; junction bases outside the gene matches: 4. This CDR3 is 14 amino acids long. Per germline, CDR1 PRHDT and CDR2 FYEKMQ (reference sequence). The full variable domain, in which reference TRBV13 and TRBJ2-4 provide the parts outside the CDR3, is AAGVIQSPRHLIKEKRETATLKCYPIPRHDTVYWYQQGPGQDPQFLISFYEKMQSDKGSIPDRFSAQQFSDYHSELNMSSLELGDSALYFCASSSMTGENIQYFGAGTRLSVL.

In nucleotides, the CDR3 is TGCGCCAGCAGCCACCCCCCGGGACTAGCGGGGGGCCGCACCGGGGAGCTGTTTTTT. This gives the protein CASSHPPGLAGGRTGELFF. The chain is built from TRBV4-1 and TRBJ2-2, with 15 bases fitting TRBD2. Unmatched junction bases numbered 9, after V lost 3 bases and J lost 4 bases. Germline lookup yields CDR1 MGHRA and CDR2 YSYEKL. CDR3 length: 19 amino acids.

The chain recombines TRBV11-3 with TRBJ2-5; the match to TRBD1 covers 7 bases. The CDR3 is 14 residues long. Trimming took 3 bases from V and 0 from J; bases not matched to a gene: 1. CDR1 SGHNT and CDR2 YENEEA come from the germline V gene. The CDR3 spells CASSLGTDQETQYF. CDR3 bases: TGTGCCAGCAGCTTGGGGACAGACCAAGAGACCCAGTACTTC. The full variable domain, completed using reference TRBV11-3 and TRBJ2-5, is EAGVVQSPRYKIIEKKQPVAFWCNPISGHNTLYWYLQNLGQGPELLIRYENEEAVDDSQLPKDRFSAERLKGVDSTLKIQPAELGDSAVYLCASSLGTDQETQYFGPGTRLLVL.

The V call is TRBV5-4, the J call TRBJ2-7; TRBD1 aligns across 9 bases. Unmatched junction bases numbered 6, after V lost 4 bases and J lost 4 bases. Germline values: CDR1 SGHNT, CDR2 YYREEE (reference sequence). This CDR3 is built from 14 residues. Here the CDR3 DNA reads TGTGCCAGCAGCCTAGGACAGGGGAGTTACGAGCAGTACTTC. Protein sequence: CASSLGQGSYEQYF.

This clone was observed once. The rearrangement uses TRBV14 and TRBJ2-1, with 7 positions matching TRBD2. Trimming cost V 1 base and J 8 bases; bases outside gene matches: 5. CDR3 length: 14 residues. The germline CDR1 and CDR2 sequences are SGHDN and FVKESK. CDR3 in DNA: TGTGCCAGCAGCCAAGGCGGGGGAGTCTATGAGCAGTTCTTC. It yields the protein CASSQGGGVYEQFF.

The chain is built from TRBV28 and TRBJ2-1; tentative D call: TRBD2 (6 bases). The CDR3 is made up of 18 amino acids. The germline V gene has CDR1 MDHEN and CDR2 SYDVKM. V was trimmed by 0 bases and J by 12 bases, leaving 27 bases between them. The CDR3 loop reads CASSLWGLGREGSGMQFF. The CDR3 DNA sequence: TGTGCCAGCAGTTTATGGGGTTTGGGACGTGAGGGTAGCGGAATGCAGTTCTTC.

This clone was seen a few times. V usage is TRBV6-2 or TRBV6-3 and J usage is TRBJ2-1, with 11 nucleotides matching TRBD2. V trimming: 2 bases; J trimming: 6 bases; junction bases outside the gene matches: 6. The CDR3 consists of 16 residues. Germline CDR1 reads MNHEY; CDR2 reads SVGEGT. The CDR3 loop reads CASSYPLAGGTNEQFF. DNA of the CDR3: TGTGCCAGCAGTTACCCTCTAGCGGGGGGCACCAATGAGCAGTTCTTC.

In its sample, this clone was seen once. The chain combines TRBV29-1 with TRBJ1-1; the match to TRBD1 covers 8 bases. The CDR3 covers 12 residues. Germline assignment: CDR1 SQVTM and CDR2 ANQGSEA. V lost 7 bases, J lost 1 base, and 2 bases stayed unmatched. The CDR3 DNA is TGCAGCGGCGACAGGGGGAACACTGAAGCTTTCTTT. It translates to CSGDRGNTEAFF.

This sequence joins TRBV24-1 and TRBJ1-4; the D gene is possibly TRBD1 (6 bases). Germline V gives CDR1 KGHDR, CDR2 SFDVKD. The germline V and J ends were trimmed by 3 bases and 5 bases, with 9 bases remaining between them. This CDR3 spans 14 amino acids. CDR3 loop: CATSDGGPNEKLFF. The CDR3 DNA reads TGTGCCACCAGTGATGGGGGCCCGAATGAAAAACTGTTTTTT.

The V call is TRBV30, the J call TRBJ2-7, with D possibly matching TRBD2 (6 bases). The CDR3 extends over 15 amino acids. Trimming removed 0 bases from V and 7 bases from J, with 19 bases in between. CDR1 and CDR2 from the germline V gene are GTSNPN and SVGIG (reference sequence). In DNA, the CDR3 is TGTGCCTGGAGTGTAGGTCTAGCGAATGTTAAGGAGCAGTACTTC. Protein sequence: CAWSVGLANVKEQYF.

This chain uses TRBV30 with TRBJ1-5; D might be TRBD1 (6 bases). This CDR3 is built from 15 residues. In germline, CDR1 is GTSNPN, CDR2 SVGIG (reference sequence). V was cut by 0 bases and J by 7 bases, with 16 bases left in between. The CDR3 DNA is TGTGCCTGGAGTGTCTTTTCTGAGGGGGAACAGCCCCAGCATTTT. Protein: CAWSVFSEGEQPQHF. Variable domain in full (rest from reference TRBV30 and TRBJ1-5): SQTIHQWPATLVQPVGSPLSLECTVEGTSNPNLYWYRQAAGRGLQLLFYSVGIGQISSEVPQNLSASRPQDRQFILSSKKLLLSDSGFYLCAWSVFSEGEQPQHFGDGTRLSIL.

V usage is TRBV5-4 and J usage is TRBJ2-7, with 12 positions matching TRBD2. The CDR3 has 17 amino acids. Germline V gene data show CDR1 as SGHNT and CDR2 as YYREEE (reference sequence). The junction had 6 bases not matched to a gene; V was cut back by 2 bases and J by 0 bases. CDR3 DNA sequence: TGTGCCAGCAGCTTAGGTACTAGCGGGAGGAGCTCCTACGAGCAGTACTTC. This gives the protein CASSLGTSGRSSYEQYF.

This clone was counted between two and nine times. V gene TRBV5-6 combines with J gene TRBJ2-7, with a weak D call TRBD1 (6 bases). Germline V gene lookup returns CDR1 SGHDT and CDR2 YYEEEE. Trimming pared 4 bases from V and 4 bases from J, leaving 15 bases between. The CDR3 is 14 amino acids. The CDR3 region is CASSRDNRLYEQYF. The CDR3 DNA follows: TGTGCCAGCAGCCGGGACAATAGGTTGTACGAGCAGTACTTC.

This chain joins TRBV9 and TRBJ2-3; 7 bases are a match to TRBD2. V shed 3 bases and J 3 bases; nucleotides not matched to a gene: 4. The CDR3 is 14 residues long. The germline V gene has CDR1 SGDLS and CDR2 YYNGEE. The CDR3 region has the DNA TGTGCCAGCAGCGGCGGAGCGGGGACAGATACGCAGTATTTT. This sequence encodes CASSGGAGTDTQYF.

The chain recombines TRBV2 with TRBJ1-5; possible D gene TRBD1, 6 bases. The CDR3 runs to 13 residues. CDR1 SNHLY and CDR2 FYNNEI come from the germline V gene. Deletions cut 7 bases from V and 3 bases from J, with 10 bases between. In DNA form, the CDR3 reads TGTGCCAGCAACGGACAGCTCAATCAGCCCCAGCATTTT. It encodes CASNGQLNQPQHF.

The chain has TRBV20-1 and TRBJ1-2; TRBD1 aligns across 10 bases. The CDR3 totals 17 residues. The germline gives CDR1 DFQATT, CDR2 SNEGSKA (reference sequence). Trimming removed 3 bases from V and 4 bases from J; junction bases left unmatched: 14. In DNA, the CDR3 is TGCAGTGCTAGTAGGCTGCCGCCGGGACAGGGGATCTATGGCTACACCTTC. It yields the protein CSASRLPPGQGIYGYTF.